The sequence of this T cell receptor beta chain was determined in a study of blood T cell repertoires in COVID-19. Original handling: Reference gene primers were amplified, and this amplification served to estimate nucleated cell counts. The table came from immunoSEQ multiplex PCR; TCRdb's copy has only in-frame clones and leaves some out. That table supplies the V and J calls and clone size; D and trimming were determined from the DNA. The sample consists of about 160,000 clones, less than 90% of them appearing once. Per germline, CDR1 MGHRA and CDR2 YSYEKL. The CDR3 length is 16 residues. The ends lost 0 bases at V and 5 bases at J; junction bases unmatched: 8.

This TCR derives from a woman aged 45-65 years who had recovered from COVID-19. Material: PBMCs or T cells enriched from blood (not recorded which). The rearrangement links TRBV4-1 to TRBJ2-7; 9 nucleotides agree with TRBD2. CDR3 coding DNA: TGCGCCAGCAGCCAAGATCTGCTAGCGGGGTCCCACGAGCAGTACTTC. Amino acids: CASSQDLLAGSHEQYF.